This entry is about one T cell receptor beta chain. Its antigen is undetermined. CDR3 length equals 15 residues. Germline CDR1 SGDLS, CDR2 YYNGEE. Trimming took 4 bases from V and 4 from J; bases not matched to a gene: 10. The PCR made use of 60 Vbeta and 13 Jbeta primers. Data came from immunoSEQ multiplex PCR; TCRdb stores just in-frame clones and leaves some out. Of some 130,000 clones in the sample, less than 80% are singletons; the top ten hold about 3.9%. The data were obtained in a study of cytomegalovirus exposure and HLA in healthy donors. Overall study findings and caveats: Immune exposure information available was restricted to CMV serostatus. Later work associated 17,000 or so TCR beta sequences with HLA alleles at 0.05 false discovery rate. Judged likely to be a sequencing artifact was a cluster of highly shared sequence variants.

Donors consisted of healthy bone marrow donors. The receptor was isolated from a man over 45 in good health and CMV-seropositive. The chain employs TRBV9 and TRBJ1-2; the match to TRBD1 covers 7 bases. Material: PBMCs. Written as DNA, the CDR3 is TGTGCCAGCAGCTTTTCGGACAGGTGGACCTATGGCTACACCTTC. Translating it yields CASSFSDRWTYGYTF.